This is a list of T cell receptor beta chains from one sample in a study of post-analysis software for immune sequencing data. TCRdb passed the PCR reads through MiXCR, listing each CDR3 protein once. Of roughly 540,000 distinct CDR3 sequences in the sample, 34% were seen once. Sequencing was done on a sample of blood. The receptors stem from a girl younger than 18 with multiple sclerosis. CDR3s include the opening cysteine and the closing phenylalanine or tryptophan.

j_gene | v_gene | len | CDR3aa
TRBJ2-1 | TRBV7-8 | 14 | CVSSFGGGPDEQFF
TRBJ2-7 | TRBV6-1 | 12 | CASSENNYEQYF
TRBJ2-7 | TRBV20-1 | 13 | CSAPGQGKVEQYF
TRBJ2-6 | TRBV27 | 17 | CASRGGGHSSGANVLTF
TRBJ2-1 | TRBV5-6 | 13 | CASSLRVTVEQFF
TRBJ1-1 | TRBV5-1 | 15 | CTSNWDRPTHTEAFF
TRBJ2-2 | TRBV5-1 | 14 | CASTFQGATGELFF
TRBJ2-3 | TRBV3-1 | 14 | CASSPGGVTDTQYF
TRBJ2-2 | TRBV4-1 | 17 | CASSLKPTGPNTGELFF
TRBJ1-2 | TRBV25-1 | 14 | CASSEGGGNYGYTF
TRBJ2-5 | TRBV18 | 14 | CASSLPGQQETQYF
TRBJ2-5 | TRBV5-1 | 17 | CASSFPSGGARDNEQYF
TRBJ1-2 | TRBV29-1 | 13 | CSVAREDGYGYTF
TRBJ1-2 | TRBV5-1 | 13 | CASSPGTGPGYTF
TRBJ1-5 | TRBV6-1 | 17 | CASSEALTRLGDQPQHF
TRBJ1-1 | TRBV5-1 | 17 | CASSLAGGATMNTEAFF
TRBJ2-3 | TRBV29-1 | 16 | CSPQAGALPGTDTQYF
TRBJ2-5 | TRBV5-1 | 16 | CASSSFEGGGQETQYF
TRBJ2-1 | TRBV5-1 | 17 | CASSPDSGARVYNEQFF
TRBJ2-1 | TRBV2 | 12 | CASRDIYNEQFF
TRBJ2-7 | TRBV20-1 | 11 | CSARVGGEQYF
TRBJ2-3 | TRBV29-1 | 12 | CSVELASDTQYF
TRBJ2-3 | TRBV20-1 | 14 | CSASTSGGPDTQYF